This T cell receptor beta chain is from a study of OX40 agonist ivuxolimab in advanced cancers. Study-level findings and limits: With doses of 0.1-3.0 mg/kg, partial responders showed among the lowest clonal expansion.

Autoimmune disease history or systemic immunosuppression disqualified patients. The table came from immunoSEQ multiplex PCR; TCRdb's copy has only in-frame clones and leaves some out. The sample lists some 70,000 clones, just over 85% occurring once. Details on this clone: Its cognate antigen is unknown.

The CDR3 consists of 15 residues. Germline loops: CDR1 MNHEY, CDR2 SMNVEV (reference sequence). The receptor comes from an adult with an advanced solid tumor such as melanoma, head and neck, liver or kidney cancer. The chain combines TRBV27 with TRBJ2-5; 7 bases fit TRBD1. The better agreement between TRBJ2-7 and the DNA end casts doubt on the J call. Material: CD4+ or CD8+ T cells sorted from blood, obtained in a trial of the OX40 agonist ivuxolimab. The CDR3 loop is CATLDPRQGSYEQYF. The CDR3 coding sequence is TGTGCCACCCTAGATCCGAGACAGGGCTCCTACGAGCAGTACTTC.